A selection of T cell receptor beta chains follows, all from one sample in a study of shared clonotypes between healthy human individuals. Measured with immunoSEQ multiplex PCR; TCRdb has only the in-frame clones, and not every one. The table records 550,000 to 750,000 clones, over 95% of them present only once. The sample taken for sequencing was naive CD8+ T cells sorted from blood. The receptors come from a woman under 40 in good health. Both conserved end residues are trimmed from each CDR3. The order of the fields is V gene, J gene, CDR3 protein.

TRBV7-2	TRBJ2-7	ASSPTRSYEQY
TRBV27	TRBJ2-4	ASRPTGLAHKNIQY
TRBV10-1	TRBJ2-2	ASSESIAGIGELF
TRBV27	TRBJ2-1	ASSLRGVSYNEQF
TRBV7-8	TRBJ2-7	ASSHSDTYEQY
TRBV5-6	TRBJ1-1	ASNDRGREAF
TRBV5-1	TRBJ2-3	ATGQSTSTDTQY
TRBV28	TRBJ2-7	ASIAWNSYEQY
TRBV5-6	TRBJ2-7	ASSNTGQVYEQY
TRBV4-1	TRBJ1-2	ASSQRPGQFYGYT
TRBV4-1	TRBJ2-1	ASSQDLETHPQF
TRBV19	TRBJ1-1	ASSIDREGNTEAF
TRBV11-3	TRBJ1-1	ASSFRQIEAF
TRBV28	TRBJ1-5	ASSLLVEGGGQPQH
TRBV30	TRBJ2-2	AWSVLQDSDNRGAV
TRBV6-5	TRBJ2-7	ASSYPGGGEQY
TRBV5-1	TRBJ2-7	ASSLTGSSYEQY
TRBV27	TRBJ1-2	ASSEKGWGYT
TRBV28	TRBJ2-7	ASSLGQGSYEQY
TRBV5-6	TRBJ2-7	ASSWGQTYEQY
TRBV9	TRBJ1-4	ASSVEGRDEKLF
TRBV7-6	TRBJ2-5	ASSLFGLNEQETQY
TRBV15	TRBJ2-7	ATSEGADSSYEQY
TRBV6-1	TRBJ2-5	ASRHRVGETQY
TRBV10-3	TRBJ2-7	AISDSGYEQY
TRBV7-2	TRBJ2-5	ASRYLARETQY
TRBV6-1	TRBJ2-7	ATRDRDLTYEQY
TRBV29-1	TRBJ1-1	SVGSREAVMNTEAF
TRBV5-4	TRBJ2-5	ASSRGLAGGETQY
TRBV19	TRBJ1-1	ASSIGTGATLF
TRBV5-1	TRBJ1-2	ASSLSEGRYNGYT
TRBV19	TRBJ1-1	ASSTIPTTGDTEAF
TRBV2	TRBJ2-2	ASSEGTSGSTGELF
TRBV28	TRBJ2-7	ASSLSARQGRYEQY
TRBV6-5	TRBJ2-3	ASSYLAGSTDTQY
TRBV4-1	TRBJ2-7	ASSQGEGGYEQY
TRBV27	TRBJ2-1	ASSLRGSYNEQF
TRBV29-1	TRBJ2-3	SVEIAASTDTQY